These T cell receptor beta chains were read from a single sample in a study of blood T cell repertoires in COVID-19. Repertoires were generated with immunoSEQ multiplex PCR, while TCRdb's copy carries only in-frame clones and drops some. The repertoire has about 60,000 clones, 70% to 80% of them found once; the top ten carry roughly 12%. The sample comprised peripheral blood. The receptors come from a man aged 80 or over with acute or convalescent COVID-19. Each CDR3 is given with its conserved first and last residue. The D gene is left open where the match is weak. The size field is filled for only some rows; it gives once, few, many or a size class.

v_call,j_call,clone_size,d_call,cdr3_length,cdr3_nt,cdr3_aa
TRBV13,TRBJ2-5,.,TRBD2,16,TGTGCCAGCAGCCCCCGAGGTAGCGGGAGCCTAGAGACCCAGTACTTC,CASSPRGSGSLETQYF
TRBV27,TRBJ2-7,few,TRBD1,15,TGTGCCAGCAGTCCCTTCGGGACAGGACTGTACGAGCAGTACTTC,CASSPFGTGLYEQYF
TRBV7-9,TRBJ1-2,.,TRBD1,12,TGTGCCAGCAGCCTGATAGGGGGCGGCTACACCTTC,CASSLIGGGYTF
TRBV3-1/TRBV3-2,TRBJ1-2,.,.,16,TGTGCCAGCAGCCAAGCTTATGTCACAGGGCCGTATGGCTACACCTTC,CASSQAYVTGPYGYTF
TRBV27,TRBJ1-4,.,TRBD1,14,TGTGCCAGCAGTTCCCCCGGGACAGGGGAAAAACTGTTTTTT,CASSSPGTGEKLFF
TRBV5-1,TRBJ2-7,.,TRBD1,15,TGCGCCAGCAGCTTGGAGTGGGCAGGGGGCCACGAGCAGTACTTC,CASSLEWAGGHEQYF
TRBV11-2,TRBJ1-1,.,.,13,TGTGCCAGCAGCTTTGCAGGGACTTATGAAGCTTTCTTT,CASSFAGTYEAFF
TRBV7-8,TRBJ2-5,.,.,13,TGTGCCAGCAGCTTACTAGGACAAGAGACCCAGTACTTC,CASSLLGQETQYF
TRBV29-1,TRBJ1-2,.,.,14,TGCAGCGTTGGGAGACCGGGAAGGGCCTATGGCTACACCTTC,CSVGRPGRAYGYTF
TRBV19,TRBJ1-1,.,.,14,TGTGCCACCCTACGGGCGGGGTTGCACACTGAAGCTTTCTTT,CATLRAGLHTEAFF
TRBV10-2,TRBJ2-1,many,.,13,TGCGCCAGCAGTGACGGGGGAAACGATGAGCAGTTCTTC,CASSDGGNDEQFF
TRBV11-3,TRBJ1-1,.,TRBD1,15,TGTGCCAGCAGCTTAGGGACAGGGGCGAACACTGAAGCTTTCTTT,CASSLGTGANTEAFF
TRBV27,TRBJ2-1,.,TRBD1,16,TGTGCCAGCAGTTCCGGAGACAGGGAAGAATGGCATGAGCAGTTCTTC,CASSSGDREEWHEQFF
TRBV11-2,TRBJ1-1,.,.,12,TGTGCCAGCAGCTTAGGGGGCGGGGTGGCTTTCTTT,CASSLGGGVAFF
TRBV7-9,TRBJ2-7,.,.,13,TGTGCCAGCAGCTTCTTTGCCAGGGGCGAGCAGTACTTC,CASSFFARGEQYF
TRBV6-5,TRBJ2-7,.,.,13,TGTGCCAGCCGAAGGGGTTTGGCCTACGAGCAGTACTTC,CASRRGLAYEQYF
TRBV6-5,TRBJ1-1,.,.,12,TGTGCCAGCAGTTCGACAGCGACAGAAGCTTTCTTT,CASSSTATEAFF
TRBV7-8,TRBJ2-2,.,.,17,TGTGCCAGCAGCTTATTGGGTCGAGGGTCGAACACCGGGGAGCTGTTTTTT,CASSLLGRGSNTGELFF
TRBV5-4,TRBJ2-5,.,.,15,TGTGCCAGCAGCTTTGGCGGGGGCTTACAAGAGACCCAGTACTTC,CASSFGGGLQETQYF
TRBV5-5,TRBJ1-2,.,.,15,TGTGCCAGCAGCCCTCTCTTAACCGGCGGAATGGGCTACACCTTC,CASSPLLTGGMGYTF